This TCR beta chain was recovered during a study of beta chain features in type 1 diabetes. Study-level findings and limits: The VDJ junctions of type 1 diabetes patients carried fewer insertions and more deletions. There was a possibility that cDNA sequencing over-represented cells with high TCR expression.

V was shortened by 4 bases and J by 2 bases, with 14 bases between the two germline ends. The CDR3 loop spans 14 amino acids. Looked up from germline, CDR1 is GTSNPN and CDR2 is SVGIG (reference sequence). TCRB transcripts that were expressed got sequenced, as all of the isolated RNA had been reverse transcribed. Deep immunoSEQ sequencing covered naive, central memory and regulatory T cell samples. Clones were read by immunoSEQ multiplex PCR, and TCRdb kept only the in-frame ones, dropping some. This sample has 200,000 to 250,000 clones, with about 70% found just once. A word on this clone: Its matching antigen is unknown.

This sequence joins TRBV30 and TRBJ2-5; possibly TRBD2 for D (6 bases). The receptor comes from a young man in good health. Sequencing was done on a sample of naive CD4+ T cells from blood. In DNA form, the CDR3 reads TGTGCCTGGACCCGTCGGAGGGGACAAGAGACCCAGTACTTC. This sequence encodes CAWTRRRGQETQYF.